A selection of T cell receptor beta chains follows, all from one sample in a study of blood T cell repertoires in COVID-19. Using immunoSEQ multiplex PCR, the repertoire was profiled, and TCRdb retains in-frame clones only, with some absent. The data show about 180,000 clones, 83% seen once. The sequenced sample consisted of peripheral blood. These receptors originate from a human donor in a cohort sampled during active COVID-19. CDR3s include the opening cysteine and the closing phenylalanine or tryptophan. A D gene is named only where the DNA matches it firmly. Not all rows give a size; the values are once, few, many and, for expanded clones, a class.

>-|-|TRBV24-1|TRBJ2-5
TGTGCCACCAGTGATTTGCAGGGGACCCAGTACTTC
CATSDLQGTQYF
>once|-|TRBV7-6|TRBJ1-1
TGTGCCAGCAGCCTCACATCCGGGGTTAACACTGAAGCTTTCTTT
CASSLTSGVNTEAFF
>-|TRBD1|TRBV2|TRBJ2-7
TGTGCCAGCAGATATCAGGGGGTCAGCTCCTACGAGCAGTACTTC
CASRYQGVSSYEQYF
>-|TRBD1|TRBV27|TRBJ2-7
TGTGCCAGCTTGGATCCCGGGACAGGGTCGTACGAGCAGTACTTC
CASLDPGTGSYEQYF
>-|TRBD2|TRBV20-1|TRBJ2-3
TGCAGTGCTAGTAGCCAACTAGCGGGGGGGGTAGGCACAGATACGCAGTATTTT
CSASSQLAGGVGTDTQYF
>-|-|TRBV6-5|TRBJ2-7
TGTGCCAGCAGTTACTCGTCGAATTCGGGGGAGCAGTACTTC
CASSYSSNSGEQYF
>-|-|TRBV7-2|TRBJ2-7
TGTGCCAGCAGTCTGGCAGGGGCCTACGAGCAGTACTTC
CASSLAGAYEQYF
>-|-|TRBV7-8|TRBJ1-6
TGTGCCAGCAGCGGAATTAGAACATCTCAGGCCCTCCACTTT
CASSGIRTSQALHF
>-|TRBD1|TRBV6-6|TRBJ1-5
TGTGCCAGCAGCACGACAGGGGGCTATCAGCCCCAGCATTTT
CASSTTGGYQPQHF
>-|-|TRBV9|TRBJ1-1
TGTGCCAGCAGCGCACACAGGGTTGGGAACACTGAAGCTTTCTTT
CASSAHRVGNTEAFF
>-|-|TRBV28|TRBJ1-5
TGTGCCAGCAGTTTAAGGAGGGTCGAGCAGCCCCAGCATTTT
CASSLRRVEQPQHF
>-|-|TRBV10-3|TRBJ1-1
TGTGCCATCAGTGCAATTTCGGGGGTTGGGCCTTTCTTT
CAISAISGVGPFF
>few|TRBD1|TRBV28|TRBJ1-2
TGTGCCAGCAGTCACCCGACAGGGGCTAACTATGGCTACACCTTC
CASSHPTGANYGYTF
>-|-|TRBV9|TRBJ2-3
TGTGCCAGCAGCGTAATGAGCTACCCCACAGATACGCAGTATTTT
CASSVMSYPTDTQYF
>-|TRBD2|TRBV27|TRBJ2-5
TGTGCCAGCTATAGCGGGAGTGCCCCCAGAGAGACCCAGTACTTC
CASYSGSAPRETQYF
>few|TRBD1|TRBV27|TRBJ1-6
TGTGCCAGCAGCTTGGACAGGGTTTCACCCCTCCACTTT
CASSLDRVSPLHF
>-|-|TRBV7-3|TRBJ1-1
TGTGCCAGCAGCGGGGCTTCGAACACTGAAGCTTTCTTT
CASSGASNTEAFF
>-|TRBD1|TRBV10-2|TRBJ1-5
TGCGCCAGTCAGACAGGGGGGCAGCCCCAGCATTTT
CASQTGGQPQHF
>-|-|TRBV27|TRBJ1-5
TGTGCCAGCAGTTTATCTTTCAATTCGGATCAGCCCCAGCATTTT
CASSLSFNSDQPQHF
>-|TRBD1|TRBV7-8|TRBJ1-1
TGTGCCAGCAGCCCCCGGGACAGTGAAGCTTTCTTT
CASSPRDSEAFF
>many|TRBD1|TRBV6-4|TRBJ2-2
TGTGCCAGCAGCATAGGGACAGGCCCGAACACCGGGGAGCTGTTTTTT
CASSIGTGPNTGELFF
>-|-|TRBV10-3|TRBJ1-5
TGTGCCATCAGCCCCACTGGGGCAGAGAATCAGCCCCAGCATTTT
CAISPTGAENQPQHF
>-|-|TRBV4-3|TRBJ2-7
TGCGCCAGCAGCCAAGATAATAGCGGAGACTACGAGCAGTACTTC
CASSQDNSGDYEQYF
>-|-|TRBV7-9|TRBJ1-2
TGTGCCAGCAGCTTAGACAGCTATGGCTACACCTTC
CASSLDSYGYTF
>few|TRBD1|TRBV24-1|TRBJ2-7
TGTGCCACCAGTGCAACAGGGGGCTCGTACGAGCAGTACTTC
CATSATGGSYEQYF
>few|TRBD1|TRBV7-2|TRBJ2-6
TGTGCCAGCAGCGCACAACGGACAGGGGTCGGGGCCAACGTCCTGACTTTC
CASSAQRTGVGANVLTF
>-|-|TRBV6-5|TRBJ1-6
TGTGCCAGCAGTTACGCCACGGCAAGGGGGAATTCACCCCTCCACTTT
CASSYATARGNSPLHF
>-|TRBD1|TRBV19|TRBJ1-5
TGTGCCAGTAGGGACGGACAGGGGGCCTTACAGCCCCAGCATTTT
CASRDGQGALQPQHF
>-|TRBD2|TRBV5-1|TRBJ2-5
TGCGCCAGCAGCTTGGGACTAGCGGAGACCCAGTACTTC
CASSLGLAETQYF
>-|TRBD1|TRBV28|TRBJ1-2
TGTGCCAGCAGCCCCGGGACAGGGGGCTATGGCTACACCTTC
CASSPGTGGYGYTF
>-|-|TRBV2|TRBJ2-5
TGTGCCAGCGAAAGGGAGCGCCTAGAGACCCAGTACTTC
CASERERLETQYF
>-|TRBD1|TRBV10-2|TRBJ2-6
TGCGCCAGCAGGGGGGACAGACCTGGGGCCAACGTCCTGACTTTC
CASRGDRPGANVLTF
>-|-|TRBV7-7|TRBJ2-3
TGTGCTAGCAGCTTAGCGCTAGCTGCAGATACGCAGTATTTT
CASSLALAADTQYF
>-|TRBD1|TRBV5-6|TRBJ2-5
TGTGCCAGCAGCTACGACAGGGTGGGTGAGACCCAGTACTTC
CASSYDRVGETQYF
>-|TRBD2|TRBV19|TRBJ2-1
TGTGCCAGTAGTCCAAGAACTAGCGGGGGGGCCCGTAGGAATGAGCAGTTCTTC
CASSPRTSGGARRNEQFF
>-|-|TRBV6-2/TRBV6-3|TRBJ1-5
TGTGCCAGCAGTTACGCCCCGCTAGGCAATCAGCCCCAGCATTTT
CASSYAPLGNQPQHF
>-|-|TRBV19|TRBJ1-6
TGTGCCAGTGAGGCGGGGACGGCAAATTCACCCCTCCACTTT
CASEAGTANSPLHF
>-|-|TRBV28|TRBJ1-2
TGTGCCAGCAGTTTAACCACAGTAGAGAGACAGCTCTATGGCTACACCTTC
CASSLTTVERQLYGYTF
>-|-|TRBV11-2|TRBJ2-5
TGTGCCAGCAGCTTAGGCGACAGGTCGCAAGAGACCCAGTACTTC
CASSLGDRSQETQYF
>-|TRBD2|TRBV24-1|TRBJ2-7
TGTGCCACCAGTGAGGAGACTAGCGGGGGAAAAATGTACGAGCAGTACTTC
CATSEETSGGKMYEQYF